Sequencing of this TCR beta chain was carried out in a study of OX40 agonist ivuxolimab in advanced cancers. Findings and caveats of the study: CD4+ and CD8+ T cells in blood underwent clonal expansion by week 6 at 0.1 to 3.0 mg/kg. Among T cells, CD8+ cells averaged more expanded clones than CD4+ cells. Those patients achieving a partial response at 0.1-3.0 mg/kg showed among the lowest clonal expansion. Specificity for antigen went undetermined in the expanded peripheral T cells.

Germline values: CDR1 SGHDN, CDR2 FVKESK. Trimming shortened V by 0 bases and J by 5 bases, and 7 bases separated the two germline ends. This CDR3 contains 13 residues. Sequencing was performed with immunoSEQ multiplex PCR; in TCRdb, only in-frame clones are kept and a portion is missing. The sample includes about 82,000 clones, 85% of them seen just once. In the case of this clone: The antigen is not known.

The receptor was isolated from an adult with an advanced solid tumor such as melanoma, head and neck, liver or kidney cancer. V is TRBV14 and J is TRBJ2-5, with D hard to call. The source material was CD4+ or CD8+ T cells sorted from blood, sampled in a trial of the OX40 agonist ivuxolimab. CDR3 coding DNA: TGTGCCAGCAGCCAAGACAATTCTGAGACCCAGTACTTC. It specifies CASSQDNSETQYF.